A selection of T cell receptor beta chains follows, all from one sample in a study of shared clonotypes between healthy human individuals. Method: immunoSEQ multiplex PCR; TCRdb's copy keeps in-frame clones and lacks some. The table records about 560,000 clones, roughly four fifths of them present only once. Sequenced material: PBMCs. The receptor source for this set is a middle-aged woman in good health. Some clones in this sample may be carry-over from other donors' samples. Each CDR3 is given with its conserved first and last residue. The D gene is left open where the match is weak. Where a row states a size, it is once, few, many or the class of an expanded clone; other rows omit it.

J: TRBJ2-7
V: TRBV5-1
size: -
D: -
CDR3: CASSLPSYEQYF
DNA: TGCGCCAGCAGCCTCCCCTCCTACGAGCAGTACTTC

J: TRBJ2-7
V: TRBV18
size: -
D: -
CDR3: CASSPAGSYEQYF
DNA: TGTGCCAGCTCACCGGCCGGGTCCTACGAGCAGTACTTC

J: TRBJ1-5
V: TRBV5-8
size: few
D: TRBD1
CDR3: CASSSRTGGANQPQHF
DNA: TGTGCCAGCAGCTCCCGGACAGGGGGTGCCAATCAGCCCCAGCATTTT

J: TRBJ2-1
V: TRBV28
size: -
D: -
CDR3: CASSYPHEQFF
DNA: TGTGCCAGCAGTTACCCACATGAGCAGTTCTTC

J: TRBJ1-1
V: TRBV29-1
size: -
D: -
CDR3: CSVTSRVGTEAFF
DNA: TGCAGCGTTACTTCAAGGGTAGGCACTGAAGCTTTCTTT

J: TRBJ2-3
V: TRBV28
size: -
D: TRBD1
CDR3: CASSPPGQGNSETDTQYF
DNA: TGTGCCAGCAGTCCACCGGGACAGGGGAATTCGGAAACAGATACGCAGTATTTT

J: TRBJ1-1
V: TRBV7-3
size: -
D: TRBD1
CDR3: CASSQGTGVRDTEAFF
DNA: TGTGCCAGCAGCCAAGGGACAGGGGTACGAGACACTGAAGCTTTCTTT

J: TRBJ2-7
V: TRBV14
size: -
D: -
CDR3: CASSHPGYEQYF
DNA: TGTGCCAGCAGCCACCCCGGGTACGAGCAGTACTTC

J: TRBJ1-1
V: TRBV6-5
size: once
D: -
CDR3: CASSYSPGIRAFF
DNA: TGTGCCAGCAGTTACTCGCCGGGGATTAGAGCTTTCTTT

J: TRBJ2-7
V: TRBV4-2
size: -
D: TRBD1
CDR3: CASSQDRAYEQYF
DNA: TGTGCCAGCAGTCAGGACAGGGCCTACGAGCAGTACTTC

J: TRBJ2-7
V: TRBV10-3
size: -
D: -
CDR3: CAISNPGQTYEQYF
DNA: TGTGCCATCAGCAATCCCGGGCAGACCTACGAGCAGTACTTC

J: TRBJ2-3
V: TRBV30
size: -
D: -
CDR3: CAWSTVTDTQYF
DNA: TGTGCCTGGAGCACAGTCACAGATACGCAGTATTTT

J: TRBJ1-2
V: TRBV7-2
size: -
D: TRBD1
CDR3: CASSLGGTGGPGYTF
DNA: TGTGCCAGCAGCTTAGGGGGGACAGGGGGCCCTGGCTACACCTTC

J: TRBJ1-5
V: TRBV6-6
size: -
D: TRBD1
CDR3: CASFGRGLTSNQPQHF
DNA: TGTGCCAGCTTTGGTAGGGGGCTTACTAGCAATCAGCCCCAGCATTTT

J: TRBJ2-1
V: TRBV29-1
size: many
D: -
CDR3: CSVGGLHNEQFF
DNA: TGCAGCGTTGGGGGGCTTCACAATGAGCAGTTCTTC

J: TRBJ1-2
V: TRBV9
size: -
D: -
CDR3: CASSEAGQLYGYTF
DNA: TGTGCCAGCAGCGAGGCAGGGCAACTCTATGGCTACACCTTC

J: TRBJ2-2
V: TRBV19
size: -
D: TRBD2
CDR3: CASRSSRGTRMWNTGELFF
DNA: TGTGCCAGTAGATCATCCCGGGGGACTAGAATGTGGAACACCGGGGAGCTGTTTTTT

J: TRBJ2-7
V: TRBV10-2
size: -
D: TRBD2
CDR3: CASTTLSGLAVYEQYF
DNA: TGCGCCAGCACTACTCTTTCGGGACTAGCAGTCTACGAGCAGTACTTC

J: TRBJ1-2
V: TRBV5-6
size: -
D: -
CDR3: CASSFGLYGYTF
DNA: TGTGCCAGCAGCTTTGGACTATACGGCTACACCTTC

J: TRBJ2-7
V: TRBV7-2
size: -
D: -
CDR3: CASSLGRLNYEQYF
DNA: TGTGCCAGCAGCTTAGGAAGGCTCAACTACGAGCAGTACTTC

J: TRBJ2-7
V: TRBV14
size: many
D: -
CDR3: CASSQDLGPYLPYEQYF
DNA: TGTGCCAGCAGCCAAGATCTTGGGCCCTACCTTCCGTACGAGCAGTACTTC

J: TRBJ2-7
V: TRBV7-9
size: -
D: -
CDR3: CASSLAQGGGYEQYF
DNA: TGTGCCAGCAGCTTAGCGCAGGGGGGTGGGTACGAGCAGTACTTC

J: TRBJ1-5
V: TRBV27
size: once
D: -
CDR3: CASSPHGGLVLPQHF
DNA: TGTGCCAGCAGTCCCCACGGGGGGCTGGTTTTGCCCCAGCATTTT

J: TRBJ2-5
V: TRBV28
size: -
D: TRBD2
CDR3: CASSLFVRGRAWETQYF
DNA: TGTGCCAGCAGTTTATTTGTTCGAGGGAGGGCCTGGGAGACCCAGTACTTC

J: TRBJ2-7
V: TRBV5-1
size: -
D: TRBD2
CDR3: CASSLLGLVGDEQYF
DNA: TGCGCCAGCAGCTTGCTGGGACTAGTCGGGGACGAGCAGTACTTC

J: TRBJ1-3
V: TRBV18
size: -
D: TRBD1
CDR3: CASFPGQGRNTIYF
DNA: TGTGCCAGCTTCCCGGGACAGGGGAGGAACACCATATATTTT

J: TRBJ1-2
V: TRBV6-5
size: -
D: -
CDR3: CASSSPPWGYTF
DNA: TGTGCCAGCAGCTCACCCCCTTGGGGCTACACCTTC

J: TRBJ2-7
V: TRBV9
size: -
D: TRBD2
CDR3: CASSVGDYSGEQYF
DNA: TGTGCCAGCAGCGTAGGGGACTACTCGGGGGAGCAGTACTTC

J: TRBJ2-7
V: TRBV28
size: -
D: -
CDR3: CASSPPARAEEQYF
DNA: TGTGCCAGCTCACCACCGGCCAGGGCTGAGGAGCAGTACTTC

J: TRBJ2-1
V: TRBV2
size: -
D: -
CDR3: CASTSGSGNEQFF
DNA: TGTGCCAGCACGTCAGGGAGTGGTAATGAGCAGTTCTTC

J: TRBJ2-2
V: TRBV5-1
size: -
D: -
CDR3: CASSFSRERGNTGELFF
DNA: TGCGCCAGCAGCTTCAGCCGAGAGAGGGGAAACACCGGGGAGCTGTTTTTT

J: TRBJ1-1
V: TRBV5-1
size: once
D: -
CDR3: CASSLGPGLNTEAFF
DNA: TGCGCCAGCAGCTTGGGACCGGGGTTGAACACTGAAGCTTTCTTT

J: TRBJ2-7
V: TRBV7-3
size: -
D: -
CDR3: CASSFTGGYEQYF
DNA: TGTGCCAGCAGCTTTACCGGGGGCTACGAGCAGTACTTC

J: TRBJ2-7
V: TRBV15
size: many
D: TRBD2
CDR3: CATSKGLAGVSYEQYF
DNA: TGTGCCACCAGCAAAGGACTAGCGGGAGTATCCTACGAGCAGTACTTC